Shown below are 22 T cell receptor beta chains from a single sample sequenced in a study of identical twins. TCRdb passed the 5' RACE reads through MiXCR, listing each CDR3 protein once. The sample records around 500,000 distinct CDR3 sequences, more than 13% being singletons. These data are also associated with another study on yellow fever vaccine responses in identical twins.

Sample: CD4+ T cells sorted from blood. The receptors originated from a woman aged 18-35 years in good health.

This clonotype has a handful of counts. CDR3 amino acids: CATSDALGQGYNEQFF. The CDR3 nucleotides read TGTGCCACCAGTGATGCTCTGGGACAGGGTTACAATGAGCAGTTCTTC. This rearrangement joins TRBV24-1 to TRBJ2-1; 9 nucleotides align to TRBD1. Germline V CDR1 and CDR2: KGHDR, SFDVKD. V gave up 3 bases and J gave up 4 bases; unmatched junction bases: 6. CDR3 length: 16 residues.

The sample holds a few counts of this clonotype. The chain joins TRBV20-1 to TRBJ2-1, with D unclear. This CDR3 spans 13 amino acids. Germline CDR1 reads DFQATT; CDR2 reads SNEGSKA (reference sequence). V was cut by 5 bases and J by 0 bases, with 8 bases left in between. The CDR3 reads CSAVSSSYNEQFF. The CDR3 coding sequence is TGCAGTGCTGTATCGAGCTCCTACAATGAGCAGTTCTTC.

CDR3 loop: CSARNRGAGTDTQYF. The CDR3 nucleotides read TGCAGTGCTAGAAACCGGGGAGCGGGAACGGATACGCAGTATTTT. The V and J genes are TRBV20-1 and TRBJ2-3, with 7 bases fitting TRBD2. The V segment lost 2 bases and the J segment 6 bases; nucleotides outside the gene matches: 11. CDR1 and CDR2 from the germline V gene are DFQATT and SNEGSKA (reference sequence). CDR3 length: 15 amino acids.

This sequence joins TRBV18 and TRBJ2-3; D is unclear. CDR1 and CDR2 (germline): KGHSH, LQKENI. Trimming shortened V by 3 bases and J by 7 bases, and 11 bases separated the two germline ends. This CDR3 spans 13 amino acids. CDR3 sequence: CASSPPLENTQYF. Written as DNA, the CDR3 is TGTGCCAGCTCACCCCCGTTGGAGAATACGCAGTATTTT.

The table lists this clonotype with a few counts. This chain connects TRBV20-1 to TRBJ1-6; D unclear. Germline values: CDR1 DFQATT, CDR2 SNEGSKA (reference sequence). Trimming removed 5 bases from V and 9 bases from J, with 17 bases in between. The CDR3 loop spans 14 amino acids. CDR3 sequence: CSAQQDAAASPLHF. The CDR3 DNA is TGCAGTGCTCAGCAAGATGCGGCGGCTTCACCCCTCCACTTT.

This clonotype occurred many times. The CDR3 DNA sequence: TGCAGCGTTGAGTTGGGGGCAGGCAATGAGCAGTTCTTC. Its protein is CSVELGAGNEQFF. The chain combines TRBV29-1 with TRBJ2-1; tentative D call: TRBD1 (6 bases). This CDR3 is built from 13 residues. V was cut by 3 bases and J by 6 bases, with 12 bases left in between. Germline-derived CDR1 and CDR2 are SQVTM and ANQGSEA.

This clonotype showed up just a few times. This chain links TRBV18 with TRBJ2-2; 7 bases align to TRBD1. The germline V gene has CDR1 KGHSH and CDR2 LQKENI. The CDR3 extends over 15 amino acids. J was trimmed by 1 base and V by 5 bases; bases with no gene match: 4. CDR3 sequence: CASSTGQVNTGELFF. The CDR3, as DNA: TGTGCCAGCTCAACTGGACAGGTGAACACCGGGGAGCTGTTTTTT.

This clonotype was counted between two and nine times. V and J are TRBV12-3 or TRBV12-4 and TRBJ2-1; the D is unclear. V was trimmed by 3 bases and J by 4 bases, leaving 4 bases between them. The CDR3 contains 12 residues. CDR3 protein: CASSFGYNEQFF. The CDR3 coding sequence is TGTGCCAGCAGTTTCGGGTACAATGAGCAGTTCTTC.

V and J are TRBV9 and TRBJ2-3, with TRBD2 identical over 9 bases. Germline V gene sequence: CDR1 SGDLS, CDR2 YYNGEE. V lost 0 bases to trimming and J lost 6 bases; unmatched junction nucleotides: 2. The CDR3 is 14 residues long. The CDR3 DNA is TGTGCCAGCAGCGTAGTAGCGGGAGAGGATACGCAGTATTTT. It translates to CASSVVAGEDTQYF.

This clonotype was observed a few times. The chain carries TRBV12-3 or TRBV12-4 and TRBJ2-3; the match to TRBD2 covers 7 bases. CDR3 size: 13 residues. The V and J ends lost 6 bases and 11 bases, in that order; junction bases with no gene match: 11. The CDR3 loop reads CASSIRGGLVQYF. The CDR3 bases are TGTGCCAGCAGCATAAGGGGCGGACTAGTGCAGTATTTT.

The rearrangement joins TRBV20-1 to TRBJ2-1, with D perhaps matching TRBD1 (5 bases). The germline CDR1 and CDR2 sequences are DFQATT and SNEGSKA (reference sequence). The CDR3 spans 15 residues. Trimming removed 5 bases at V and 2 bases at J, with 16 bases between. The CDR3 sequence is CSAGPPGRAYNEQFF. The CDR3 coding sequence is TGCAGTGCTGGGCCTCCCGGCAGGGCCTACAATGAGCAGTTCTTC.

In this sample, this clonotype turned up many times. This chain uses TRBV20-1 with TRBJ2-7, with unresolved D. Trimming took 7 bases from V and 0 from J, leaving 13 bases between them. This CDR3 is 13 amino acids long. Germline CDR1 reads DFQATT; CDR2 reads SNEGSKA (reference sequence). The CDR3 DNA is TGCAGTGTAAAAAGACCCAACTCCTACGAGCAGTACTTC. Amino acids: CSVKRPNSYEQYF.

Only a few counts were recorded for this clonotype. The rearrangement links TRBV2 to TRBJ1-5; weak D call: TRBD1 (6 bases). The CDR3 is made up of 14 amino acids. Between the trimmed V and J ends, which lost 10 bases and 0 bases, there was a span of 13 bases. Germline values: CDR1 SNHLY, CDR2 FYNNEI. The CDR3 sequence: CATRGGNSNQPQHF. CDR3 in DNA: TGTGCCACCAGGGGCGGAAATAGCAATCAGCCCCAGCATTTT.

This clonotype occurred many times. The chain is built from TRBV12-3 or TRBV12-4 and TRBJ2-7, with 7 bases identical to TRBD2. The V gene end was trimmed by 8 bases and the J gene end by 1 base; junction bases not matched to a gene: 8. The CDR3 has 14 amino acids. Written as DNA, the CDR3 is TGTGCCAGCCAAACCGGGGGGATGTCCTACGAGCAGTACTTC. Translation gives CASQTGGMSYEQYF.

The chain is built from TRBV28 and TRBJ2-5, with D unresolved. CDR1 MDHEN and CDR2 SYDVKM come from the germline V gene. V was shortened by 2 bases and J by 2 bases, with 9 bases between the two germline ends. The CDR3 is made up of 14 amino acids. CDR3 sequence: CASSLTLSQETQYF. The CDR3 DNA reads as TGTGCCAGCAGTTTAACCCTTTCACAAGAGACCCAGTACTTC. The full variable domain, rest sourced from reference TRBV28 and TRBJ2-5, is DVKVTQSSRYLVKRTGEKVFLECVQDMDHENMFWYRQDPGLGLRLIYFSYDVKMKEKGDIPEGYSVSREKKERFSLILESASTNQTSMYLCASSLTLSQETQYFGPGTRLLVL.

The chain recombines TRBV15 with TRBJ2-3; 9 nucleotides align to TRBD2. CDR3 length: 16 residues. Germline V lookup: CDR1 LNHNV, CDR2 YYDKDF (reference sequence). V lost 1 base to trimming and J lost 5 bases; unmatched junction nucleotides: 7. For the CDR3, the DNA is TGTGCCACCAGCAGAGTCGGGATAGCGGGAGAAGATACGCAGTATTTT. Its translation: CATSRVGIAGEDTQYF. The full variable domain, its missing parts supplied by reference TRBV15 and TRBJ2-3, is DAMVIQNPRYQVTQFGKPVTLSCSQTLNHNVMYWYQQKSSQAPKLLFHYYDKDFNNEADTPDNFQSRRPNTSFCFLDIRSPGLGDTAMYLCATSRVGIAGEDTQYFGPGTRLTVL.

This clonotype was seen a handful of times. This rearrangement joins TRBV5-1 to TRBJ2-5; a weak D match, TRBD2 (6 bases). The germline V and J ends were trimmed by 2 bases and 5 bases, with 16 bases remaining between them. Germline values: CDR1 SGHRS, CDR2 YFSETQ. The CDR3 is made up of 15 amino acids. The CDR3 reads CASSFRNGSGETQYF. In DNA form, the CDR3 reads TGCGCCAGCAGCTTTCGTAACGGGAGTGGGGAGACCCAGTACTTC.

The genes are TRBV18 and TRBJ1-4; weak D call: TRBD1 (5 bases). The CDR3 extends over 17 amino acids. The germline gives CDR1 KGHSH, CDR2 LQKENI. The V and J ends lost 6 bases and 6 bases respectively, with 23 bases between them. CDR3 bases: TGTGCCAGCTCCCGCGTTCCGAGGTCCAAAGGGGATGAAAAACTGTTTTTT. Protein: CASSRVPRSKGDEKLFF.

V gene TRBV12-3 or TRBV12-4 combines with J gene TRBJ2-7; D gene unclear. Trimming took off 3 bases at V and 4 bases at J, with 7 bases between the two ends. The CDR3 is made up of 12 amino acids. The CDR3 loop reads CASSFYLYEQYF. The CDR3 DNA is TGTGCCAGCAGTTTTTATTTGTACGAGCAGTACTTC.

The genes are TRBV28 and TRBJ2-7; tentatively, D is TRBD2 (6 bases). Per germline, CDR1 MDHEN and CDR2 SYDVKM. The length of the CDR3 is 14 residues. V was pared by 2 bases and J by 3 bases, with 11 bases between. CDR3 sequence reads: CASSLTGEVYEQYF. In DNA form, the CDR3 reads TGTGCCAGCAGTTTAACGGGGGAAGTCTACGAGCAGTACTTC. The whole variable domain, filled in from reference TRBV28 and TRBJ2-7, reads DVKVTQSSRYLVKRTGEKVFLECVQDMDHENMFWYRQDPGLGLRLIYFSYDVKMKEKGDIPEGYSVSREKKERFSLILESASTNQTSMYLCASSLTGEVYEQYFGPGTRLTVT.

This clonotype was recorded many times. This rearrangement joins TRBV6-2 or TRBV6-3 to TRBJ2-7; 9 bases match TRBD1. V trimming: 2 bases; J trimming: 2 bases; junction bases outside the gene matches: 10. The V gene's germline CDR1 is MNHEY and CDR2 SVGEGT. The CDR3 has 17 amino acids. As DNA, the CDR3 is TGTGCCAGCAGTTACATCGTCGGGACAGGGAGCGCCTACGAGCAGTACTTC. It translates to CASSYIVGTGSAYEQYF.

This sequence joins TRBV5-1 and TRBJ2-5, with 10 bases fitting TRBD2. V shed 7 bases, J shed 1 base, and the junction held 4 bases outside the gene matches. The CDR3 consists of 14 residues. The germline V gene has CDR1 SGHRS and CDR2 YFSETQ. CDR3 sequence: CASGAGGLQETQYF. CDR3 DNA sequence: TGCGCCAGCGGAGCGGGGGGGCTCCAAGAGACCCAGTACTTC.